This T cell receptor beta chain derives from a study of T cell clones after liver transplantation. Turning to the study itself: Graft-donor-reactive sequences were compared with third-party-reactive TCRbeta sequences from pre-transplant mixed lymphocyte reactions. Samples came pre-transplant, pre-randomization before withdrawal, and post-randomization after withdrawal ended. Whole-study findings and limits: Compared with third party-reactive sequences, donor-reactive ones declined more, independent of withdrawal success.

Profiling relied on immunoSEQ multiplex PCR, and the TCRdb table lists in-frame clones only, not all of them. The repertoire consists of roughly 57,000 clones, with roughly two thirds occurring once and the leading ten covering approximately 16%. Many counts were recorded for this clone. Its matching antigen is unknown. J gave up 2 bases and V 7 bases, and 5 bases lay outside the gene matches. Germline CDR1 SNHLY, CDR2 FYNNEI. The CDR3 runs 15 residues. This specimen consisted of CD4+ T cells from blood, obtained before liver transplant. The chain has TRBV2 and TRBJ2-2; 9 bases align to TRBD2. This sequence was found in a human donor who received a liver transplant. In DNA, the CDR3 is TGTGCCAGCATGTTAGCGGGGGCCAACACCGGGGAGCTGTTTTTT. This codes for CASMLAGANTGELFF.